This TCR beta chain appears in the sequencing data of a study of OX40 agonist ivuxolimab in advanced cancers. Study-wide results and limits: Low levels of normalized T-cell clonal expansion also appeared in some nonresponders. Researchers did not determine the expanded peripheral T cells' antigen specificity. CD4+ and CD8+ T cells in blood underwent clonal expansion by week 6 at 0.1 to 3.0 mg/kg. More expanded clones were found, on average, in CD8+ than in CD4+ T cells.

TCRdb's table, derived via immunoSEQ multiplex PCR, lists solely in-frame clones and lacks some. The repertoire holds 98,000 or so clones, with approximately 94% as singletons. The length of the CDR3 is 12 residues. Deletions cut 5 bases from V and 0 bases from J, with 2 bases between. CDR1 WNHNN and CDR2 SYGVQD come from the germline V gene (reference sequence). This clone was counted between two and nine times. Its specificity is not known. This clonotype was obtained from an adult with an advanced solid tumor such as melanoma, head and neck, liver or kidney cancer. Specimen: CD4+ or CD8+ T cells sorted from blood, collected in a trial of the OX40 agonist ivuxolimab. The V and J genes are TRBV10-1 and TRBJ1-3; D is unclear. CDR3 sequence: CASSHSGNTIYF. The CDR3 DNA sequence: TGCGCCAGCAGTCACTCTGGAAACACCATATATTTT.